Below, 28 T cell receptor beta chains from the same sample are listed, as sequenced in a study of cytomegalovirus exposure and HLA in healthy donors. This PCR relied on a set of 60 Vbeta primers and 13 Jbeta primers. Produced via immunoSEQ multiplex PCR; TCRdb's table is partial and in-frame only. The sample includes approximately 100,000 clones, 78% of them seen just once. The material sequenced was PBMCs. The source is a woman aged 40 to 49 in good health and CMV-seropositive.

This chain uses TRBV5-4 with TRBJ2-2, with D tentatively TRBD2 (5 bases). Per the germline V gene, CDR1 is SGHNT and CDR2 is YYREEE (reference sequence). The CDR3 totals 14 residues. V was cut by 0 bases and J by 3 bases, with 6 bases left in between. As DNA, the CDR3 is TGTGCCAGCAGCTTGGCTAGCTACACCGGGGAGCTGTTTTTT. It codes for CASSLASYTGELFF.

This rearrangement joins TRBV4-1 to TRBJ2-7; 8 bases align to TRBD2. The CDR3 is made up of 17 amino acids. The ends lost 4 bases at V and 0 bases at J; junction bases unmatched: 11. Germline V gene lookup returns CDR1 MGHRA and CDR2 YSYEKL. The chain's CDR3 is CASSLTPLAGLSYEQYF. DNA of the CDR3: TGCGCCAGCAGCCTGACCCCCTTAGCGGGACTCTCCTACGAGCAGTACTTC.

The V call is TRBV5-1, the J call TRBJ2-1; 9 positions match TRBD2. V trimming: 0 bases; J trimming: 1 base; junction bases outside the gene matches: 2. The CDR3 extends over 16 amino acids. Per germline, CDR1 SGHRS and CDR2 YFSETQ. CDR3 nucleotides: TGCGCCAGCAGCTTGGTAGCGGGAGTGTCCTACAATGAGCAGTTCTTC. Protein sequence: CASSLVAGVSYNEQFF.

The V and J genes are TRBV27 and TRBJ1-3; D not resolved. Germline loops: CDR1 MNHEY, CDR2 SMNVEV (reference sequence). The CDR3 runs 13 residues. Trimming shortened V by 5 bases and J by 2 bases, and 7 bases separated the two germline ends. The CDR3 coding sequence is TGTGCCAGCAGTCCGGGAACTGGAAACACCATATATTTT. This translates into CASSPGTGNTIYF.

The rearrangement links TRBV6-1 to TRBJ2-5; 7 positions match TRBD1. The trim removed 4 bases at V and 0 bases at J, leaving 5 bases unmatched. This CDR3 is 15 amino acids long. Germline V gives CDR1 MNHNS, CDR2 SASEGT. CDR3 coding DNA: TGTGCCAGCAGTGGAATACAGGGGTACCAAGAGACCCAGTACTTC. Translation: CASSGIQGYQETQYF.

The rearrangement joins TRBV10-3 to TRBJ2-1, with TRBD2 matching over 13 bases. The CDR3 length is 17 residues. Trimming at V came to 3 bases and at J to 5 bases, leaving 7 bases not matched to a gene. Looked up from germline, CDR1 is ENHRY and CDR2 is SYGVKD. CDR3 protein: CAISDSRTSGGNNEQFF. The DNA for the CDR3 is TGTGCCATCAGTGACTCCCGGACTAGCGGGGGAAACAATGAGCAGTTCTTC.

V gene TRBV5-1 combines with J gene TRBJ2-7, with TRBD2 identical over 7 bases. With V trimmed by 4 bases and J by 5 bases, 12 bases remained unmatched. The CDR3 loop spans 15 amino acids. Germline CDR1 and CDR2: SGHRS and YFSETQ. CDR3 nucleotide sequence: TGCGCCAGCAGCCCTCAACGGGAGGTCCGACACGAGCAGTACTTC. Translated: CASSPQREVRHEQYF.

The chain carries TRBV6-4 and TRBJ2-2, with 7 bases lining up with TRBD2. The CDR3 length is 16 residues. Germline V gene data show CDR1 as MRHNA and CDR2 as SNTAGT. V shed 2 bases, J shed 6 bases, and the junction held 9 bases outside the gene matches. CDR3: CASSDHAGVTAGELFF. CDR3 in DNA: TGTGCCAGCAGTGACCATGCGGGAGTAACGGCCGGGGAGCTGTTTTTT.

The chain is built from TRBV2 and TRBJ1-5, with 7 bases identical to TRBD1. CDR1 is SNHLY and CDR2 is FYNNEI in the germline V gene. With V trimmed by 2 bases and J by 4 bases, 8 bases remained unmatched. There are 16 residues in the CDR3. CDR3 nucleotide sequence: TGTGCCAGCAGTGAAAGGTGGACAGGCTTTAATCAGCCCCAGCATTTT. Translation: CASSERWTGFNQPQHF. The variable domain in full, completed from reference TRBV2 and TRBJ1-5, reads EPEVTQTPSHQVTQMGQEVILRCVPISNHLYFYWYRQILGQKVEFLVSFYNNEISEKSEIFDDQFSVERPDGSNFTLKIRSTKLEDSAMYFCASSERWTGFNQPQHFGDGTRLSIL.

The chain carries TRBV23-1 and TRBJ2-1; 10 bases fit TRBD2. TRBV23-1 belongs to the ORF category, with a function that is uncertain. J was trimmed by 5 bases and V by 1 base; bases with no gene match: 14. The CDR3 totals 19 residues. DNA of the CDR3: TGCGCCAGCAGTCAATGGACTAGCGGCAGATACAAACGCCACAATGAGCAGTTCTTC. This sequence encodes CASSQWTSGRYKRHNEQFF.

V and J are TRBV6-6 and TRBJ2-7, with a possible D match to TRBD1 (6 bases). V lost 0 bases to trimming and J lost 1 base, with 7 bases between them. The germline V gene encodes CDR1 MNHNY and CDR2 SVGAGI (reference sequence). This CDR3 is 14 amino acids long. CDR3 in DNA: TGTGCCAGCAGTTACTCACAGGGATCCTACGAGCAGTACTTC. Amino acid sequence: CASSYSQGSYEQYF.

The V and J genes are TRBV4-1 and TRBJ2-3; D possibly corresponds to TRBD1 (6 bases). V lost 4 bases to trimming and J lost 3 bases, with 11 bases between them. CDR1 and CDR2 (germline): MGHRA, YSYEKL. The CDR3 has 14 residues. CDR3 bases: TGCGCCAGCAGCCTAGACAGGCAAACAGATACGCAGTATTTT. Encoded protein: CASSLDRQTDTQYF.

The chain has TRBV6-1 and TRBJ1-1; D is perhaps TRBD1 (5 bases). The length of the CDR3 is 15 residues. V lost 4 bases to trimming and J lost 5 bases, with 17 bases between them. Looked up from germline, CDR1 is MNHNS and CDR2 is SASEGT. The CDR3 sequence is CASSARQSFRTEAFF. The CDR3 DNA reads as TGTGCCAGCAGTGCGAGACAGTCCTTTAGGACTGAAGCTTTCTTT.

The CDR3 loop reads CASSFGLTRTDNRYGYTF. The CDR3, as DNA: TGTGCCAGCAGCTTTGGTCTGACCCGGACAGACAACCGCTATGGCTACACCTTC. The V gene is TRBV13, the J gene TRBJ1-2, with D possibly TRBD1 on 6 matching bases. V was pared by 3 bases and J by 4 bases, with 24 bases between. The germline gives CDR1 PRHDT, CDR2 FYEKMQ (reference sequence). The CDR3 is made up of 18 amino acids.

This clone was counted once. The chain employs TRBV11-2 and TRBJ2-1, with D unresolved. This CDR3 is 14 amino acids long. V was cut by 5 bases and J by 0 bases, with 8 bases left in between. Germline V gene sequence: CDR1 SGHAT, CDR2 FQNNGV. The DNA of the CDR3 is TGTGCCAGCAGCAGTCTAGTCTCCTACAATGAGCAGTTCTTC. It codes for CASSSLVSYNEQFF.

V is TRBV18 and J is TRBJ2-7; 7 nucleotides line up with TRBD2. Germline loops: CDR1 KGHSH, CDR2 LQKENI. This CDR3 is built from 17 residues. Trimming cost V 1 base and J 3 bases; bases outside gene matches: 12. The CDR3 region is CASSPRFAGVGNYEQYF. DNA of the CDR3: TGTGCCAGCTCACCACGATTTGCGGGAGTAGGGAACTACGAGCAGTACTTC. Full variable domain (outside the CDR3, taken from reference TRBV18 and TRBJ2-7): NAGVMQNPRHLVRRRGQEARLRCSPMKGHSHVYWYRQLPEEGLKFMVYLQKENIIDESGMPKERFSAEFPKEGPSILRIQQVVRGDSAAYFCASSPRFAGVGNYEQYFGPGTRLTVT.

V gene TRBV6-1 combines with J gene TRBJ2-1; the match to TRBD2 covers 12 bases. CDR3 size: 15 residues. Trimming took 8 bases from V and 7 from J; bases not matched to a gene: 9. From germline, CDR1 is MNHNS and CDR2 SASEGT. CDR3 coding DNA: TGTGCCAGCCAGCTTCTAGCGGGAGGGCATAATGAGCAGTTCTTC. Translated, it gives CASQLLAGGHNEQFF.

This clone has only one observation. The chain carries TRBV7-8 and TRBJ2-1; D might be TRBD2 (5 bases). The CDR3 is made up of 13 amino acids. The germline V gene encodes CDR1 SGHVS and CDR2 FQNEAQ. V lost 5 bases and J lost 5, with 10 bases in between. This CDR3 is CASSRTLNNEQFF. The CDR3 DNA reads as TGTGCCAGCAGCAGGACTCTGAACAATGAGCAGTTCTTC.

The chain combines TRBV30 with TRBJ2-1; D might be TRBD2 (6 bases). CDR3 length: 15 residues. CDR1 and CDR2 from the germline V gene are GTSNPN and SVGIG (reference sequence). Trimming removed 2 bases from V and 2 bases from J, with 13 bases in between. CDR3 sequence: CAWSRLDPTYNEQFF. The CDR3 bases are TGTGCCTGGAGTCGACTAGACCCCACCTACAATGAGCAGTTCTTC.

This chain links TRBV19 with TRBJ1-1, with 11 bases lining up with TRBD1. The CDR3 sequence is 16 residues long. In germline, CDR1 is LNHDA, CDR2 SQIVND (reference sequence). V lost 7 bases to trimming and J lost 6 bases; unmatched junction nucleotides: 13. This chain's CDR3 is CASTRTGGVEVPEAFF. The CDR3 DNA is TGTGCCAGTACCCGGACAGGGGGCGTCGAAGTTCCTGAAGCTTTCTTT.

The CDR3 nucleotides read TGTGCCAGCAGCGGGACTAGCGCAGATACGCAGTATTTT. The encoded protein is CASSGTSADTQYF. The gene calls are TRBV6-1 and TRBJ2-3, with 10 bases matching TRBD2. Germline V lookup: CDR1 MNHNS, CDR2 SASEGT. The junction had 1 base not matched to a gene; V was cut back by 6 bases and J by 4 bases. The CDR3 is made up of 13 amino acids.

This chain links TRBV11-2 with TRBJ2-5; D gene unclear. Germline CDR1 SGHAT, CDR2 FQNNGV. The CDR3 has 13 residues. The V gene lost 1 base and the J gene lost 1 base, with 4 bases spanning the gap. The CDR3 DNA reads as TGTGCCAGCAGCTTAGGGAGCCAAGAGACCCAGTACTTC. Residues: CASSLGSQETQYF.

The chain is built from TRBV19 and TRBJ2-3; D is undetermined. V gave up 5 bases and J gave up 2 bases, with 14 bases separating them. This CDR3 is built from 15 residues. Germline CDR1 reads LNHDA; CDR2 reads SQIVND (reference sequence). The CDR3 coding sequence is TGTGCCAGTAGTCCGAAGCCAGGCCACACAGATACGCAGTATTTT. Its translation: CASSPKPGHTDTQYF.

The chain combines TRBV27 with TRBJ2-7; 8 bases agree with TRBD1. Germline CDR1 and CDR2: MNHEY and SMNVEV (reference sequence). This CDR3 is 15 amino acids long. V trimming: 4 bases; J trimming: 7 bases; junction bases outside the gene matches: 12. The DNA for the CDR3 is TGTGCCAGCAGTTCAGGACAGGGATGGTCGCGAGAGCAGTACTTC. The encoded protein is CASSSGQGWSREQYF.

This chain joins TRBV5-1 and TRBJ2-1, with 9 bases identical to TRBD1. V dropped 3 bases and J dropped 7; count of bases not matched to a gene: 2. The germline V gene has CDR1 SGHRS and CDR2 YFSETQ. This CDR3 is 13 amino acids long. The CDR3 DNA reads as TGCGCCAGCAGCTCGGGACAGGGAAATGAGCAGTTCTTC. Translation gives CASSSGQGNEQFF.

The chain is built from TRBV19 and TRBJ1-5; 8 bases are shared with TRBD1. Germline CDR1 LNHDA, CDR2 SQIVND (reference sequence). The ends lost 5 bases at V and 6 bases at J; junction bases unmatched: 3. The CDR3 length is 13 residues. The DNA of the CDR3 is TGTGCCAGTAGTGGGACAGGAGTTCAGCCCCAGCATTTT. It yields the protein CASSGTGVQPQHF.

This clone appeared a few times. A read error may produce the germline difference seen at one junction end. This rearrangement joins TRBV10-3 to TRBJ2-3; D is perhaps TRBD2 (6 bases). The V gene's germline CDR1 is ENHRY and CDR2 SYGVKD. This CDR3 has 14 residues. The CDR3 DNA reads TGTGCCATCAGTGTGGGACTGAGCACAAATACGCAGTATTTT. Translation: CAISVGLSTNTQYF.

The chain joins TRBV6-1 to TRBJ2-7; 10 bases are shared with TRBD2. CDR3 length: 14 residues. V lost 5 bases and J lost 6; bases outside the gene matches: 7. Germline assignment: CDR1 MNHNS and CDR2 SASEGT. The CDR3 DNA reads as TGTGCCAGCAGTTCTAGCGGGAGAGGGAGCGAGCAGTACTTC. The encoded protein is CASSSSGRGSEQYF.